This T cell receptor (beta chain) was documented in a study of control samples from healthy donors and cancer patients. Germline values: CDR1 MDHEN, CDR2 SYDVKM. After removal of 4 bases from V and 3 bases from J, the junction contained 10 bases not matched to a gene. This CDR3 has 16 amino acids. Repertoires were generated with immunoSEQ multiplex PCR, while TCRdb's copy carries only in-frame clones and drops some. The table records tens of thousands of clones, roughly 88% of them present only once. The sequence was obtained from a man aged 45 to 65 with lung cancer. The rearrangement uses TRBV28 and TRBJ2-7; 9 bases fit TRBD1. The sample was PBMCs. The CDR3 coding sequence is TGTGCCAGCAGTTACTCCACGGGACAGGGAAGCTACGAGCAGTACTTC. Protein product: CASSYSTGQGSYEQYF.